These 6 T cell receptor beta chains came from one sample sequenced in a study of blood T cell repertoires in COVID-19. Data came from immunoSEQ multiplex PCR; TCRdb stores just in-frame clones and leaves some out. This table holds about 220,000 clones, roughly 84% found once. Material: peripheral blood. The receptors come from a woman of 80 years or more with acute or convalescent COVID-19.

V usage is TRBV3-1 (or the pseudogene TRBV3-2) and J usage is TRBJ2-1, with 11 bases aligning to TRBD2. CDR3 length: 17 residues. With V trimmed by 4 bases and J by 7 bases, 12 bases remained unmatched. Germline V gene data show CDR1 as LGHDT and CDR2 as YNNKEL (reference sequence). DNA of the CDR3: TGTGCCAGCAGCCCAGGGTTCGGGCTAGCGGGGGGAAATGAGCAGTTCTTC. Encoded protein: CASSPGFGLAGGNEQFF.

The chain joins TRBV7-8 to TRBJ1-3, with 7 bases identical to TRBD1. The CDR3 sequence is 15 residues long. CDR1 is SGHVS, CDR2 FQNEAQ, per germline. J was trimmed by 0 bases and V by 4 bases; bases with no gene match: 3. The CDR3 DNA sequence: TGTGCCAGCAGCTCGACAGGGAGCTCTGGAAACACCATATATTTT. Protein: CASSSTGSSGNTIYF.

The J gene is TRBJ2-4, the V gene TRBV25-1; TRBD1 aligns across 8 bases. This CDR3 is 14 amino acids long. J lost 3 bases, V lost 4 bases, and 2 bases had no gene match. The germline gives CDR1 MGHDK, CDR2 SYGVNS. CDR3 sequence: CASSADRVKNIQYF. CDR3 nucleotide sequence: TGTGCCAGCAGTGCGGACAGGGTCAAAAACATTCAGTACTTC.

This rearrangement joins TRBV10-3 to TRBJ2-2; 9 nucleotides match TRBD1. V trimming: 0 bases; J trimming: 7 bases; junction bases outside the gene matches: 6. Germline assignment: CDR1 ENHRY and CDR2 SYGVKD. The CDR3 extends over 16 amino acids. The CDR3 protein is CAISESRTGVSGELFF. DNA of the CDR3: TGTGCCATCAGTGAGTCTCGGACAGGGGTTAGCGGGGAGCTGTTTTTT.

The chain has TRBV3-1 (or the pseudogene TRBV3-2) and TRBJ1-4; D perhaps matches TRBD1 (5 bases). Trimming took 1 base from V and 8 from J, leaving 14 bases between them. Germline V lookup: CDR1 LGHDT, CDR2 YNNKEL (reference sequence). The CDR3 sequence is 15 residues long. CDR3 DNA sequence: TGTGCCAGCAGCCAAGTTACGGCCCGGACAGAAAAACTGTTTTTT. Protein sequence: CASSQVTARTEKLFF.

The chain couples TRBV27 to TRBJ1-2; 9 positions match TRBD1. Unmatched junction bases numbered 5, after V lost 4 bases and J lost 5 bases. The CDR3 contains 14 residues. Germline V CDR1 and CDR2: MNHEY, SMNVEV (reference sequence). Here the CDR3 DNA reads TGTGCCAGCAGTTGGGACAGGGCAGGGTATGGCTACACCTTC. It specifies CASSWDRAGYGYTF.